This TCR beta chain was obtained from a study of T cell responses to AZD1222 COVID-19 vaccine. The V and J ends lost 7 bases and 0 bases, in that order; junction bases with no gene match: 9. The CDR3 spans 16 residues. From germline, CDR1 is MDHEN and CDR2 SYDVKM. TCRdb's table, derived via immunoSEQ multiplex PCR, lists solely in-frame clones and lacks some. The table has about 72,000 clones, 89% seen once. The clonotype comes from an adult who received the AZD1222 COVID-19 vaccine. The gene calls are TRBV28 and TRBJ2-7; 10 bases align to TRBD2. The sample in question was peripheral blood, obtained 28 days after the second AZD1222 dose. This chain's CDR3 is CASTTGGLAASYEQYF. CDR3 DNA sequence: TGTGCCAGCACCACGGGCGGACTAGCGGCCTCCTACGAGCAGTACTTC.